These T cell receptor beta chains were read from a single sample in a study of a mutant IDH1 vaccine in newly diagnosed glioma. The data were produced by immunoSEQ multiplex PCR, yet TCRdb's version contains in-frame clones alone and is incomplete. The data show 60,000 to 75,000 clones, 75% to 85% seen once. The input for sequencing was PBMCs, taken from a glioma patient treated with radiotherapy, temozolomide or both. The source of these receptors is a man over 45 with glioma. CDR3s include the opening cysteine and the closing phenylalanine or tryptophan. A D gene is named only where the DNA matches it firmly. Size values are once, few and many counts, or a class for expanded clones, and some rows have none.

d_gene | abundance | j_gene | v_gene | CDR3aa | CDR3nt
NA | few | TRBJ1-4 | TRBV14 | CASSPQTEKLFF | TGTGCCAGCAGCCCCCAGACGGAAAAACTGTTTTTT
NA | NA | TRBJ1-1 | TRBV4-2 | CASSQDFMTGAEAFF | TGTGCCAGCAGCCAAGATTTCATGACGGGAGCTGAAGCTTTCTTT
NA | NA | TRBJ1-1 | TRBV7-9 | CASSLGGRGAGTEAFF | TGTGCCAGCAGCTTAGGAGGGCGGGGAGCCGGCACTGAAGCTTTCTTT
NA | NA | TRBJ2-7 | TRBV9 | CASSVGQGGGEQYF | TGTGCCAGCAGCGTAGGGCAGGGAGGGGGCGAGCAGTACTTC
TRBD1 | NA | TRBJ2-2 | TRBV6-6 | CASRRGQGLSRELFF | TGTGCCAGCAGAAGGGGACAGGGATTATCCCGGGAGCTGTTTTTT
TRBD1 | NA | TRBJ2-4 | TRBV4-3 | CASSQGDSKNIQYF | TGCGCCAGCAGTCAGGGGGACAGCAAAAACATTCAGTACTTC
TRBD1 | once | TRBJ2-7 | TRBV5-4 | CASSWTGGAYEQYF | TGTGCCAGCAGCTGGACAGGGGGAGCCTACGAGCAGTACTTC
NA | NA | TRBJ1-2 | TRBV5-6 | CAEQGKVFF | TGTGCAGAACAGGGTAAAGTCTTCTTC
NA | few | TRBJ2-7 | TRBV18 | CASSPGRGAYF | TGTGCCAGCTCACCAGGCAGGGGCGCGTACTTC
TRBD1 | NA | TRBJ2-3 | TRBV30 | CAWSGGGQGQDTQYF | TGTGCCTGGAGTGGGGGGGGACAGGGGCAAGATACGCAGTATTTT
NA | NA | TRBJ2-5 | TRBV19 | CASSMGKLGETQYF | TGTGCCAGTAGTATGGGGAAGTTGGGGGAGACCCAGTACTTC
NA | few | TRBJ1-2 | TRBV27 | CASSLRRGGSASTTSYGYTF | TGTGCCAGCAGTTTAAGGAGGGGCGGCTCCGCTTCGACAACTAGCTATGGCTACACCTTC
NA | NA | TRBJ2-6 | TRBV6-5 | CASSYGGAFGANVLTF | TGTGCCAGCAGTTACGGGGGGGCCTTTGGGGCCAACGTCCTGACTTTC
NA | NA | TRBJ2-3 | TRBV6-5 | CASSRLSTDTQYF | TGTGCCAGCAGCCGACTAAGCACAGATACGCAGTATTTT
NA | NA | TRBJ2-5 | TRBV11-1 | CASSPNSAGSQYF | TGTGCCAGCAGTCCGAACTCGGCCGGGAGTCAGTACTTC
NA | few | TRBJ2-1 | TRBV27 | CASSLVGIHNEQFF | TGTGCCAGCAGTTTAGTAGGAATTCACAATGAGCAGTTCTTC
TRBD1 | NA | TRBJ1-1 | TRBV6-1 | CASRKAGGPNTEAFF | TGTGCCAGCAGAAAGGCAGGGGGCCCTAACACTGAAGCTTTCTTT
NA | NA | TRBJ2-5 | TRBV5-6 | CASSLEVGEVETQYF | TGTGCCAGCAGCTTGGAAGTAGGGGAAGTAGAGACCCAGTACTTC
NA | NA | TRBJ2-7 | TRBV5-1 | CASSSDRSLSYEQYF | TGCGCCAGCAGCTCCGACAGGAGCCTATCCTACGAGCAGTACTTC
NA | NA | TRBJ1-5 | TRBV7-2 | CASSLDQVNQPQHF | TGTGCCAGCAGCTTAGATCAAGTGAATCAGCCCCAGCATTTT